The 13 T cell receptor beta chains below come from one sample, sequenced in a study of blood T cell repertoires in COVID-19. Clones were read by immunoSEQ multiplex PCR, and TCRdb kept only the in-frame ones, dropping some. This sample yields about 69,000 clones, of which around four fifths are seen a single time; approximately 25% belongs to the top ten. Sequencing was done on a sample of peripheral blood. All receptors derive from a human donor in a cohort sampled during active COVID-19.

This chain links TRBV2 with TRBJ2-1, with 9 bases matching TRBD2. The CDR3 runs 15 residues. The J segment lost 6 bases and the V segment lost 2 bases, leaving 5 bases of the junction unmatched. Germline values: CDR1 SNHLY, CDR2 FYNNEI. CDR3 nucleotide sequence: TGTGCCAGCAGTGAACGGCTAGCGGGGCGCAATGAGCAGTTCTTC. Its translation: CASSERLAGRNEQFF. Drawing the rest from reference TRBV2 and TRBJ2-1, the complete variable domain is EPEVTQTPSHQVTQMGQEVILRCVPISNHLYFYWYRQILGQKVEFLVSFYNNEISEKSEIFDDQFSVERPDGSNFTLKIRSTKLEDSAMYFCASSERLAGRNEQFFGPGTRLTVL.

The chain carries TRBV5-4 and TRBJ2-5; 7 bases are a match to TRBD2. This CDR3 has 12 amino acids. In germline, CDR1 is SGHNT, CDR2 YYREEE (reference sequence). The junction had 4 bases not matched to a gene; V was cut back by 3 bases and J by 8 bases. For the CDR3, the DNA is TGTGCCAGCAGCTCGACGGGGGGTACCCAGTACTTC. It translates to CASSSTGGTQYF.

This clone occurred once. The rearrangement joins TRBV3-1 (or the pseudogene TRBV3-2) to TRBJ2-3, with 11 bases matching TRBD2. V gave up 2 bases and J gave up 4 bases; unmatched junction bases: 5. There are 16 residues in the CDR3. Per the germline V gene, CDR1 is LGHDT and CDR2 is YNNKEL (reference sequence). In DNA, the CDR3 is TGTGCCAGCAGCCAATTAGCGGGGGGGCTGGCAGATACGCAGTATTTT. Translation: CASSQLAGGLADTQYF.

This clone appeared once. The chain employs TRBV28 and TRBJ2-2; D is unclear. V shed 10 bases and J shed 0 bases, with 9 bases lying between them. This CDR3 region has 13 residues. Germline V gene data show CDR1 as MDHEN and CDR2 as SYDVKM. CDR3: CATMTSNTGELFF. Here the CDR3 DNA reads TGTGCCACCATGACATCGAACACCGGGGAGCTGTTTTTT.

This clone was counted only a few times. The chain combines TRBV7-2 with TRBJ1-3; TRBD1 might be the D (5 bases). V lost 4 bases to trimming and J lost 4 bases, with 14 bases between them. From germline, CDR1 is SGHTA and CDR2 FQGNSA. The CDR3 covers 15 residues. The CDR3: CASSSWAGPGNTIYF. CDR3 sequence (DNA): TGTGCCAGCAGCTCGTGGGCGGGACCCGGAAACACCATATATTTT.

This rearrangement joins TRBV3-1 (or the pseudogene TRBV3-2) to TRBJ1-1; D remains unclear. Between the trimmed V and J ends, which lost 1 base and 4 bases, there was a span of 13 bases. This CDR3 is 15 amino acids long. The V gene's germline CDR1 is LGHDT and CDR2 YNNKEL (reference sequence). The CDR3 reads CASSQGAVEPTEAFF. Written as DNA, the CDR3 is TGTGCCAGCAGCCAAGGGGCCGTCGAACCCACTGAAGCTTTCTTT.

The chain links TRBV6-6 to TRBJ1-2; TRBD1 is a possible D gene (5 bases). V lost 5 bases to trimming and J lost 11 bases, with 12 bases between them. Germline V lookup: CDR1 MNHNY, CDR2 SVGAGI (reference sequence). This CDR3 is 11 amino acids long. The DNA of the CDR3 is TGTGCCAGCAGTCCGAGACAGATATACACCTTC. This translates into CASSPRQIYTF.

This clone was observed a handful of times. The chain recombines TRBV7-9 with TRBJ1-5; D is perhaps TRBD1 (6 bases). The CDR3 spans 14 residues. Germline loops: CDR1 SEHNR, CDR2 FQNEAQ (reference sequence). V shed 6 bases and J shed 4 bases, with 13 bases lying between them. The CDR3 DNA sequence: TGTGCCAGCAGTTCAAGTACAGGGAATCAGCCCCAGCATTTT. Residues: CASSSSTGNQPQHF.

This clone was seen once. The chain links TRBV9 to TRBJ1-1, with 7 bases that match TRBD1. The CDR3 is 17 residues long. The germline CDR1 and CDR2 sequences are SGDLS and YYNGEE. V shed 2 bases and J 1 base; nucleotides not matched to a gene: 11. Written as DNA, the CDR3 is TGTGCCAGCAGCGTTGTAACTAGACAGGGAAAGAACACTGAAGCTTTCTTT. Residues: CASSVVTRQGKNTEAFF.

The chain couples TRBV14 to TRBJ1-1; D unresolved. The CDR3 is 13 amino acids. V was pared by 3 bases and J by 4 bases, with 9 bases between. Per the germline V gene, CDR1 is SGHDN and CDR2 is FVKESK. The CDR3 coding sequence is TGTGCCAGCAGCCACTCCCCGGGCACTGAAGCTTTCTTT. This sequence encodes CASSHSPGTEAFF.

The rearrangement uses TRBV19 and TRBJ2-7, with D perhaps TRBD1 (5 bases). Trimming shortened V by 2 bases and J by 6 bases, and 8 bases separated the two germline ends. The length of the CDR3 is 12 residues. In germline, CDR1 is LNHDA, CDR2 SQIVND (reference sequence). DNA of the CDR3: TGTGCCAGTAGTATAAGGGGTGGCGAGCAGTACTTC. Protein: CASSIRGGEQYF. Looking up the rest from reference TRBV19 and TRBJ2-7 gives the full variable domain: DGGITQSPKYLFRKEGQNVTLSCEQNLNHDAMYWYRQDPGQGLRLIYYSQIVNDFQKGDIAEGYSVSREKKESFPLTVTSAQKNPTAFYLCASSIRGGEQYFGPGTRLTVT.

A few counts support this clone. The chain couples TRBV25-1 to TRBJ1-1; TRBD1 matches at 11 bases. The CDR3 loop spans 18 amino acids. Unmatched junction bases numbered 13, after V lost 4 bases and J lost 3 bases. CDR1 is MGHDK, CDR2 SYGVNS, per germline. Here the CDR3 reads CASSGPGQGAFVDTEAFF. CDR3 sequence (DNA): TGTGCCAGCAGTGGGCCTGGACAGGGGGCGTTTGTAGACACTGAAGCTTTCTTT. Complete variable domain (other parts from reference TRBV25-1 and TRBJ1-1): EADIYQTPRYLVIGTGKKITLECSQTMGHDKMYWYQQDPGMELHLIHYSYGVNSTEKGDLSSESTVSRIRTEHFPLTLESARPSHTSQYLCASSGPGQGAFVDTEAFFGQGTRLTVV.

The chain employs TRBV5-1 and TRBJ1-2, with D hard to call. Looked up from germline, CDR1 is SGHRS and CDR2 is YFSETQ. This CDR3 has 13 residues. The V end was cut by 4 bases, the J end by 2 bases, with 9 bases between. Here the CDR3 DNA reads TGCGCCAGCAGCCTAGCCGTCAACTATGGCTACACCTTC. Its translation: CASSLAVNYGYTF.